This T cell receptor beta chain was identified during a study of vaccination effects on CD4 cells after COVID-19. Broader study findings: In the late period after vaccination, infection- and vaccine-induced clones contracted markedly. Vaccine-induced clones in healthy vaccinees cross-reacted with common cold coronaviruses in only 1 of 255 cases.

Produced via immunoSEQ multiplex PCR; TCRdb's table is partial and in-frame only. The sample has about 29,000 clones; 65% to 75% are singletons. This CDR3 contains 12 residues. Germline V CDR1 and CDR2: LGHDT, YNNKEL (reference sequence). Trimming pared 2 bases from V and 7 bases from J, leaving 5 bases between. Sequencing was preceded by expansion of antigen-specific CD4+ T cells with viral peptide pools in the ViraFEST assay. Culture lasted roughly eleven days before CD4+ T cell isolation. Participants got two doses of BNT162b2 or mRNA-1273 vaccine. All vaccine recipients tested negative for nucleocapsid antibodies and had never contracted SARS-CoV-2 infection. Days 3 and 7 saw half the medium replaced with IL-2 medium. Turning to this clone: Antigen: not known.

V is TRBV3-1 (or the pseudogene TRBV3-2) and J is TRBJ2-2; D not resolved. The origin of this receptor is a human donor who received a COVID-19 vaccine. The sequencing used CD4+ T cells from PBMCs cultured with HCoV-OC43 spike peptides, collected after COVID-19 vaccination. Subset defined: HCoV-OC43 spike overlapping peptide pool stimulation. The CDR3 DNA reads TGTGCCAGCAGCCAACTTAACGGGGAGCTGTTTTTT. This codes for CASSQLNGELFF.